Listed below are T cell receptor beta chains from one sample, sequenced in a study of shared clonotypes between healthy human individuals. The data were produced by immunoSEQ multiplex PCR, yet TCRdb's version contains in-frame clones alone and is incomplete. The sample shows approximately 1.5 million clones, just under 99% of them seen only once. Sequencing used naive CD4+ T cells sorted from blood. Source of these receptors: a man aged 25 to 40 in good health. CDR3s include the opening cysteine and the closing phenylalanine or tryptophan. The D gene is left open where the match is weak. Clone size, where shown, is once, few, many, or a class for clones that have expanded.

.,TRBJ1-1,TRBD1,TRBV5-6,TGTGCCAGCAGCTTGTCAGGGGGCACTGAAGCTTTCTTT,CASSLSGGTEAFF
.,TRBJ2-2,.,TRBV5-8,TGTGCCAGCAGCTTCGGCCAGCACACCGGGGAGCTGTTTTTT,CASSFGQHTGELFF
once,TRBJ2-2,.,TRBV6-6,TGTGCCAGCAGTCCTTCCCGCACCGGGGAGCTGTTTTTT,CASSPSRTGELFF
.,TRBJ2-2,TRBD1,TRBV4-3,TGCGCCAGCAGCCGACGACAGGGGGCGAACACCGGGGAGCTGTTTTTT,CASSRRQGANTGELFF
.,TRBJ2-7,.,TRBV15,TGTGCCACCAGCCCGGGACCCCTAGGCTACGAGCAGTACTTC,CATSPGPLGYEQYF
.,TRBJ2-3,.,TRBV6-6,TGTGCCAGCTCCCGAGGCACAGATACGCAGTATTTT,CASSRGTDTQYF
.,TRBJ1-3,.,TRBV5-1,TGCGCCAGCAGCTTCGGCGACTCTGGAAACACCATATATTTT,CASSFGDSGNTIYF
.,TRBJ2-5,.,TRBV19,TGTGCCAGTAGTATCCAGGGATCCGGCGGGGAGACCCAGTACTTC,CASSIQGSGGETQYF
.,TRBJ2-5,TRBD2,TRBV5-1,TGCGCCAGCAGCTTGGGAGCGGGAGAAGAGACCCAGTACTTC,CASSLGAGEETQYF
.,TRBJ2-7,.,TRBV11-3,TGTGCCAGCGGTTCCAGGGGATCCTACGAGCAGTACTTC,CASGSRGSYEQYF
.,TRBJ2-1,.,TRBV5-1,TGCGCCAGCAGTTCAGGGGGACTCTCATACAATGAGCAGTTCTTC,CASSSGGLSYNEQFF
.,TRBJ1-2,.,TRBV27,TGTGCCAGCAGTTTAAGGGGGGGCTATGGCTACACCTTC,CASSLRGGYGYTF
.,TRBJ2-3,TRBD1,TRBV6-1,TGTGCCAGCAGTCAAAGGACAGGGGGCATAGATACGCAGTATTTT,CASSQRTGGIDTQYF
.,TRBJ1-5,TRBD1,TRBV15,TGTGCCACCAGCAGACCTCTCGGGACAGGCCAGAATCAGCCCCAGCATTTT,CATSRPLGTGQNQPQHF
.,TRBJ2-7,.,TRBV9,TGTGCCAGCAGCGTAGATCTAGCGACAAGCGACGAGCAGTACTTC,CASSVDLATSDEQYF
.,TRBJ1-2,TRBD1,TRBV28,TGTGCCAGCAGTTTATTAATCGGGGGACAGACCTCTAACTATGGCTACACCTTC,CASSLLIGGQTSNYGYTF